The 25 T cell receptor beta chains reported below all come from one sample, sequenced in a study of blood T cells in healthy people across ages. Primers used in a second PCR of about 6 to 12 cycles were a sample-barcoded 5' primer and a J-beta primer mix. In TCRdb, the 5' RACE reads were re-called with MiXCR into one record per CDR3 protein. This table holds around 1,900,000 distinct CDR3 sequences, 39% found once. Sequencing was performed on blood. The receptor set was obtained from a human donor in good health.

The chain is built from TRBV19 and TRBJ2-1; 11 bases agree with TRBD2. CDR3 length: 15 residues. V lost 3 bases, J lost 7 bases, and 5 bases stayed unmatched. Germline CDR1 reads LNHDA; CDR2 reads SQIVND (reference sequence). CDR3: CASSMVAGGLNEQFF. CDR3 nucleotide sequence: TGTGCCAGTAGTATGGTAGCGGGGGGGTTGAATGAGCAGTTCTTC.

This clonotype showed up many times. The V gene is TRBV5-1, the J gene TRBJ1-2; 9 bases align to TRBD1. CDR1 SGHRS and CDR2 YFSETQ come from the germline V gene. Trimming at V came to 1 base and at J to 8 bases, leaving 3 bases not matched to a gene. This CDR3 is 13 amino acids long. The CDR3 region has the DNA TGCGCCAGCAGCTTGACAGGGGGCAAGGGCTACACCTTC. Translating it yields CASSLTGGKGYTF.

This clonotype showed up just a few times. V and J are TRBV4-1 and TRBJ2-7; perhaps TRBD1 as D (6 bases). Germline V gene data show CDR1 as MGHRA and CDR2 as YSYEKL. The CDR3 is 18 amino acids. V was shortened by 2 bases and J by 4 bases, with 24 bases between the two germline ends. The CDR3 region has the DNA TGCGCCAGCAGCCAACTAGGGAGAGGGGACAAGGCAAAATACGAGCAGTACTTC. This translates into CASSQLGRGDKAKYEQYF.

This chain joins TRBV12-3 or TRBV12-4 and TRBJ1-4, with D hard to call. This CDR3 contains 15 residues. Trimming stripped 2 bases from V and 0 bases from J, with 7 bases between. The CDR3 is CASSLSDATNEKLFF. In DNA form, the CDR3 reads TGTGCCAGCAGTTTATCAGACGCAACTAATGAAAAACTGTTTTTT.

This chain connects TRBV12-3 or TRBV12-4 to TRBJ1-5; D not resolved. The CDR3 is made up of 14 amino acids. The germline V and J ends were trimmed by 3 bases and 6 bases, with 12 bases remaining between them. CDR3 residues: CASSLASVSQPQHF. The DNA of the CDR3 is TGTGCCAGCAGTTTGGCAAGCGTAAGTCAGCCCCAGCATTTT.

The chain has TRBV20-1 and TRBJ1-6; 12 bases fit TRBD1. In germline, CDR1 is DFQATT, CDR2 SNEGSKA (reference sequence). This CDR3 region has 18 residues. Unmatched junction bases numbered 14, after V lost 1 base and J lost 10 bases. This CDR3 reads CSARVSGTGGSIGSPLHF. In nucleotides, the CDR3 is TGCAGTGCTAGAGTCAGCGGGACAGGGGGCTCTATTGGGTCACCCCTCCACTTT.

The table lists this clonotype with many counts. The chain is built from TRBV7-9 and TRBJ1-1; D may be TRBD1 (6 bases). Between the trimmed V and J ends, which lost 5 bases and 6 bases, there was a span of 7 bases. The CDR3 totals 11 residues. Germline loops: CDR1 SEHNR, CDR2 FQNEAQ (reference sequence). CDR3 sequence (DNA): TGTGCCAGCAGCCCAGGGGCTGAAGCTTTCTTT. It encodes CASSPGAEAFF.

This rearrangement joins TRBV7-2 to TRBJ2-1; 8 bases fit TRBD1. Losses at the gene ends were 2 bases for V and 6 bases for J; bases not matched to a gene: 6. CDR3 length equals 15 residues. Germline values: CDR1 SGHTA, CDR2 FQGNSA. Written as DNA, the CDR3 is TGTGCCAGCAGCTTATCAGGGGGCGGTTGCAATGAGCAGTTCTTC. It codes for CASSLSGGGCNEQFF.

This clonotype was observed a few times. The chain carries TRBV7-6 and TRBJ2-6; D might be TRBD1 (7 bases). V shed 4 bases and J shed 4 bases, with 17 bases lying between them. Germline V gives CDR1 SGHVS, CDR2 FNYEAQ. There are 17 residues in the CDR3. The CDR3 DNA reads TGTGCCAGCAGCTCCGGGACGACAGGGAGGGGGGCCAACGTCCTGACTTTC. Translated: CASSSGTTGRGANVLTF.

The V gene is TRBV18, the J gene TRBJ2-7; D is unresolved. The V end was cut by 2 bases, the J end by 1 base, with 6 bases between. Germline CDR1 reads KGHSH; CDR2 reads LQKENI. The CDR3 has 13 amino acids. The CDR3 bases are TGTGCCAGCTCACCATTAATGTCCTACGAGCAGTACTTC. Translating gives CASSPLMSYEQYF. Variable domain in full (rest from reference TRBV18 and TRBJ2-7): NAGVMQNPRHLVRRRGQEARLRCSPMKGHSHVYWYRQLPEEGLKFMVYLQKENIIDESGMPKERFSAEFPKEGPSILRIQQVVRGDSAAYFCASSPLMSYEQYFGPGTRLTVT.

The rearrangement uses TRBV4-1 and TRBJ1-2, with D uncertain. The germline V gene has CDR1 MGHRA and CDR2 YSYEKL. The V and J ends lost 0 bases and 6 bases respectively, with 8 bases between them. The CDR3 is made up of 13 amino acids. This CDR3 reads CASSQDLGNGYTF. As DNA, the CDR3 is TGCGCCAGCAGCCAAGACCTGGGGAATGGCTACACCTTC.

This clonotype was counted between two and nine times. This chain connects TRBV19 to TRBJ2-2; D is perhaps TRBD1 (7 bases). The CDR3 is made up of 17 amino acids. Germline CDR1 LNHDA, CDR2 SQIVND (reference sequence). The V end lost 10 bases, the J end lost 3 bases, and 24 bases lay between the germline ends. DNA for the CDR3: TGTGCCACCTGGGACAGAAATTCCTGGGGGGACACCGGGGAGCTGTTTTTT. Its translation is CATWDRNSWGDTGELFF.

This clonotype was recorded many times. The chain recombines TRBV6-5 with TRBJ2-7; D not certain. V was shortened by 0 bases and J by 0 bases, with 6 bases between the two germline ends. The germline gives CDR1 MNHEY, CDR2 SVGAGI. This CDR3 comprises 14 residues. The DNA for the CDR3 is TGTGCCAGCAGTTACTCCTCGGGCTCCTACGAGCAGTACTTC. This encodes CASSYSSGSYEQYF.

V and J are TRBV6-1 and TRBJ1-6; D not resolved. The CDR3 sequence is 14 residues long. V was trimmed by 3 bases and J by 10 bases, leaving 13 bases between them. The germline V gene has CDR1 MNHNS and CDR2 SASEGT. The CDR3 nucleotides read TGTGCCAGCAGTGACTTGTGGTGGGAATCACCCCTCCACTTT. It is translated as CASSDLWWESPLHF.

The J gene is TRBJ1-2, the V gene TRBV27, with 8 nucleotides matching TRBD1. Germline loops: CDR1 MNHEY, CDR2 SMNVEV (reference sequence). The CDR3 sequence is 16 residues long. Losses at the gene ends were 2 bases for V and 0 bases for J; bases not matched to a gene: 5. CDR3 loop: CASSLAQGASNYGYTF. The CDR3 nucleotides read TGTGCCAGCAGTTTAGCCCAGGGGGCATCTAACTATGGCTACACCTTC.

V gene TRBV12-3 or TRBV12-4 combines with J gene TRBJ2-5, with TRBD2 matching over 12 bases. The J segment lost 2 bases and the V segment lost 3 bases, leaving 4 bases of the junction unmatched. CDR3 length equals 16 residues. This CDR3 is CASSFGLAGIQETQYF. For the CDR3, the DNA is TGTGCCAGCAGTTTTGGACTAGCGGGGATACAAGAGACCCAGTACTTC.

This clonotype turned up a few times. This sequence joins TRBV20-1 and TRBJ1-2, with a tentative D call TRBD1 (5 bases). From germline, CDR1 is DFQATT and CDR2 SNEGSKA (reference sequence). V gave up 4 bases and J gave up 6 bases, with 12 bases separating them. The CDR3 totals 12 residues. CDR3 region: CSAMTAADGYTF. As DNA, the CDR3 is TGCAGTGCTATGACAGCCGCGGATGGCTACACCTTC.

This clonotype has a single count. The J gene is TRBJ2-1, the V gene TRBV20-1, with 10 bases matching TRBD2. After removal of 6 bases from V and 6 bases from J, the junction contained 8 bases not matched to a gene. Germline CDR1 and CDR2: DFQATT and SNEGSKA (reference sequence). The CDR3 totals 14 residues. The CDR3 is CSATSGGARNEQFF. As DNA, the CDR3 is TGCAGTGCAACGAGCGGGGGGGCCCGCAATGAGCAGTTCTTC.

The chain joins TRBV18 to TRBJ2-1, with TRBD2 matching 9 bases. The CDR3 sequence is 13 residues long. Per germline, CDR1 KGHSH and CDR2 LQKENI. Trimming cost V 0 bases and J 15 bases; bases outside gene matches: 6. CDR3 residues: CASSPPLAGWLFF. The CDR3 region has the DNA TGTGCCAGCTCACCACCGCTAGCGGGGTGGCTGTTCTTC.

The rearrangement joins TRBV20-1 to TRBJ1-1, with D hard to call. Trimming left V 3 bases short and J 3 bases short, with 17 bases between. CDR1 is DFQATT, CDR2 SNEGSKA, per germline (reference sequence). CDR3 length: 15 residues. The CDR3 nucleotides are TGCAGTGCTAGGGGCGCCGATGTATTAGACACTGAAGCTTTCTTT. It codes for CSARGADVLDTEAFF.

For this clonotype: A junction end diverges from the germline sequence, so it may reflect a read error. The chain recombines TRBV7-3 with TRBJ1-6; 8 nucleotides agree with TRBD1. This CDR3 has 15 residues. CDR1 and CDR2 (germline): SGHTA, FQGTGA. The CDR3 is CASSLTGGEISPLHF. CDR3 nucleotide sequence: TGTGCCAGCAGCCTAACAGGGGGTGAGATTTCACCCCTCCACTTT.

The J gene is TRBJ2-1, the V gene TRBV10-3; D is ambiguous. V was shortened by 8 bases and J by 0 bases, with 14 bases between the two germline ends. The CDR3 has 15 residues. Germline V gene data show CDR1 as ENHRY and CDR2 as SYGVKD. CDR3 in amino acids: CAISGVDSSYNEQFF. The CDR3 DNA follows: TGTGCCATCTCTGGGGTTGATAGCTCCTACAATGAGCAGTTCTTC.

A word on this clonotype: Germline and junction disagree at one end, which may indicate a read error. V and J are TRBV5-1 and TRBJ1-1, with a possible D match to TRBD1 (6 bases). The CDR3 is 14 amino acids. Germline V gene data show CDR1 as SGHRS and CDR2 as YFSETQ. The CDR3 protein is CASSFLTGNTEAFF. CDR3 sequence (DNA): TGTGCCAGCAGCTTCCTGACAGGGAACACTGAAGCTTTCTTT. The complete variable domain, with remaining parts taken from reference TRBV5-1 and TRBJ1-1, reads KAGVTQTPRYLIKTRGQQVTLSCSPISGHRSVSWYQQTPGQGLQFLFEYFSETQRNKGNFPGRFSGRQFSNSRSEMNVSTLELGDSALYLCASSFLTGNTEAFFGQGTRLTVV.

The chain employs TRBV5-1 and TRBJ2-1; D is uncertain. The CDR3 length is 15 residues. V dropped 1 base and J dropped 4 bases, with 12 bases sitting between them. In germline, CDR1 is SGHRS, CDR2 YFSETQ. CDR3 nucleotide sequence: TGCGCCAGCAGCTTGACACAGAATTCTTACAATGAGCAGTTCTTC. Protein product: CASSLTQNSYNEQFF.

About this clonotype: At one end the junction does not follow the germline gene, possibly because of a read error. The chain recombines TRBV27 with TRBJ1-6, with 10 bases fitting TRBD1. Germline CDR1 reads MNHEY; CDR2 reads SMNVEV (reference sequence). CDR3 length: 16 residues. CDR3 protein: CASSNRDRGDNSPLHF. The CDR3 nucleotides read TGTGCCAGCAGTAACCGGGACAGGGGTGATAATTCGCCCCTCCACTTT.